The T cell receptor (beta chain) under discussion was sequenced for a study of beta chain features in type 1 diabetes. cDNA synthesis used the whole RNA isolate, giving expressed TCRB sequences. Using immunoSEQ multiplex PCR, the repertoire was profiled, and TCRdb retains in-frame clones only, with some absent. This table holds about 350,000 clones, roughly a fifth found once. This clone was observed a few times. Germline CDR1 reads SGHTA; CDR2 reads FQGTGA. The CDR3 consists of 13 residues. The V and J ends lost 4 bases and 13 bases respectively, with 14 bases between them. This receptor was taken from a woman under 30 in good health. The sample comprised naive CD4+ T cells from blood. This chain links TRBV7-3 with TRBJ1-6, with no clear D. The CDR3 is CASSSRPKEPLHF. The CDR3 nucleotides are TGTGCCAGCAGCTCCCGACCTAAGGAGCCCCTCCACTTT.